Listed below are T cell receptor beta chains from one sample, sequenced in a study of long-term antiretroviral therapy in people with HIV. The repertoire was sequenced with immunoSEQ multiplex PCR; TCRdb's copy has only in-frame clones and lacks some. The sample holds 30,000 to 40,000 clones, over 75% seen once. The material sequenced was unsorted PBMCs, taken 1.5 years after starting antiretroviral therapy. These receptors originate from a young man with HIV. CDR3s leave out the opening cysteine and the closing phenylalanine or tryptophan. Each record gives: V gene, J gene, CDR3 protein.

TRBV27,TRBJ2-7,ASSWTGASYEQY
TRBV7-9,TRBJ1-1,ASDNPQRSGTEAF
TRBV28,TRBJ2-7,ASSFPGTGYEQY
TRBV9,TRBJ2-3,ASSGRQGAQADTQY
TRBV7-2,TRBJ2-1,ASSPNSGSSYNEQF
TRBV6-1,TRBJ2-7,ASSHREHYEQY
TRBV7-3,TRBJ2-1,ASSLRPWNEQF
TRBV10-3,TRBJ2-7,AISESTEAYEQY
TRBV2,TRBJ2-7,ASSRDGRWYEQY
TRBV11-2,TRBJ2-7,ASSFGSRFRSLYEQY
TRBV5-4,TRBJ1-1,ASSLPTQGTEAF
TRBV27,TRBJ1-2,ASSLSGQGVGYT
TRBV7-8,TRBJ2-5,ASSLRTLETQY
TRBV28,TRBJ2-4,ASSLHDGLRAKNIQY
TRBV7-2,TRBJ2-2,ASRFSGSNTGELF
TRBV5-6,TRBJ1-2,ASSLEWRANYGYT
TRBV28,TRBJ2-1,ASSRGGVPFNEQF
TRBV6-5,TRBJ1-5,ASSDGKNQPQH
TRBV27,TRBJ2-2,ASSLPRTGELF
TRBV7-9,TRBJ2-2,ASSLVSRDTGELF
TRBV9,TRBJ2-5,ASMRDASQGTQY
TRBV7-9,TRBJ2-1,ASSSELPPYNEQF
TRBV28,TRBJ2-7,ASSQVGYEQY
TRBV6-6,TRBJ2-7,ASSYSSGTSSYEQY
TRBV15,TRBJ2-7,ATSRHTGVDEQY
TRBV19,TRBJ2-7,ASSIAPGVEQY
TRBV28,TRBJ2-7,ASSLDGTGGTEQY
TRBV25-1,TRBJ1-1,ASSLTGGSTEAF
TRBV7-9,TRBJ2-7,ASSPISAGGSYEQY
TRBV29-1,TRBJ2-7,SVTAGPYEQY
TRBV14,TRBJ2-1,ASSQDSYNEQF
TRBV4-1,TRBJ2-1,ASSQAPGAGDEQF
TRBV5-1,TRBJ1-2,ASSSRQGPVYGYT
TRBV27,TRBJ2-7,ASSPGTVASSYEQY
TRBV4-3,TRBJ2-3,ASSQTPGGYTDTQY